This T cell receptor beta chain was observed in a study of T cells in Graves' hyperthyroidism and ophthalmopathy. Study results and limitations: Ophthalmopathy and stable hyperthyroidism were separated by a 13 V-J model.

Germline loops: CDR1 MNHNS, CDR2 SASEGT. The CDR3 has 14 residues. Amplification of TCR beta CDR3 regions was performed using RNA transcripts as template. An initial round of RT-PCR targeting the TCR CDR3 relied on the HTBI primer set. Each CDR3 protein is one row after TCRdb ran MiXCR on the multiplex PCR reads. Among a few hundred thousand distinct CDR3 sequences listed, around 13% were seen once. Patients having uncontrolled infection, another autoimmune disease, pregnancy or lactation were not included. As to this clonotype: No antigen is known for it. Being one base from a much bigger clone, this may be a read error.

V gene TRBV6-1 combines with J gene TRBJ2-1; the match to TRBD2 covers 9 bases. The tail of the sequence fits TRBJ2-7 better, so the J call may be wrong. This receptor was taken from a woman aged 18-30 years with Graves' hyperthyroidism. Material for sequencing was blood. CDR3 sequence reads: CASSGREGLNEQYF. The CDR3 region has the DNA TGTGCCAGCAGTGGGCGGGAGGGCCTTAATGAGCAGTACTTC.